One and the same sample provided the 11 T cell receptor beta chains below, sequenced in a study of PD-L1 blockade in urothelial cancer. Data came from immunoSEQ multiplex PCR; TCRdb stores just in-frame clones and leaves some out. Among 90,000 to 120,000 clones listed, around 82% were seen once. The sample consisted of PBMCs, taken around atezolizumab (anti-PD-L1) treatment. The receptors come from a man in his fifties with urothelial cancer.

The V and J genes are TRBV14 and TRBJ2-7; maybe TRBD2 (5 bases). Germline lookup yields CDR1 SGHDN and CDR2 FVKESK. The V end was cut by 1 base, the J end by 5 bases, with 21 bases between. The CDR3 runs to 17 residues. CDR3 region: CASSQGFTAGPGHEQYF. In nucleotides, the CDR3 is TGTGCCAGCAGCCAAGGTTTTACGGCGGGTCCCGGGCACGAGCAGTACTTC.

This clone came up a few times. This same CDR3 is encoded by further DNA sequences in the sample. The chain carries TRBV28 and TRBJ2-7; D gene uncertain. The CDR3 loop spans 11 amino acids. The germline V gene has CDR1 MDHEN and CDR2 SYDVKM. V lost 6 bases and J lost 3, with 6 bases in between. The CDR3 DNA reads as TGTGCCAGCAGCGCAGACTACGAGCAGTACTTC. It is translated as CASSADYEQYF.

The chain links TRBV27 to TRBJ2-7, with TRBD1 matching over 7 bases. The CDR3 contains 13 residues. CDR1 and CDR2 from the germline V gene are MNHEY and SMNVEV (reference sequence). Germline trimming cut 5 bases from V and 2 bases from J; bases unmatched to any gene: 3. CDR3 loop: CASSRQGTYEQYF. The DNA for the CDR3 is TGTGCCAGCAGTCGACAGGGAACCTACGAGCAGTACTTC.

V and J are TRBV28 and TRBJ2-7, with a weak D call TRBD1 (5 bases). The CDR3 totals 14 residues. CDR1 and CDR2 from the germline V gene are MDHEN and SYDVKM. The V and J ends lost 6 bases and 3 bases respectively, with 15 bases between them. Written as DNA, the CDR3 is TGTGCCAGCAGCCCGAGAATTAGGGGCTACGAGCAGTACTTC. Translating it yields CASSPRIRGYEQYF.

The chain's CDR3 is CASSRGTAYEQYF. CDR3 DNA: TGCGCCAGCAGCAGAGGGACAGCATACGAGCAGTACTTC. The chain carries TRBV5-1 and TRBJ2-7, with 7 bases matching TRBD1. Germline loops: CDR1 SGHRS, CDR2 YFSETQ. V was clipped by 4 bases and J by 4 bases; unmatched bases: 5. The CDR3 spans 13 residues.

The chain is built from TRBV18 and TRBJ1-1, with 7 bases identical to TRBD1. Trimming removed 6 bases from V and 3 bases from J; junction bases left unmatched: 10. The CDR3 loop spans 15 amino acids. CDR1 and CDR2 (germline): KGHSH, LQKENI. CDR3 amino acids: CASSEQGPGDTEAFF. The CDR3 bases are TGTGCCAGCTCCGAACAGGGGCCGGGAGACACTGAAGCTTTCTTT. Supplemented by reference TRBV18 and TRBJ1-1, the full variable domain reads NAGVMQNPRHLVRRRGQEARLRCSPMKGHSHVYWYRQLPEEGLKFMVYLQKENIIDESGMPKERFSAEFPKEGPSILRIQQVVRGDSAAYFCASSEQGPGDTEAFFGQGTRLTVV.

The chain uses TRBV28 and TRBJ2-7; tentatively, D is TRBD1 (7 bases). The ends were cut back, 7 bases at V and 0 bases at J, with 16 bases in the middle. Germline loops: CDR1 MDHEN, CDR2 SYDVKM. This CDR3 contains 15 residues. DNA of the CDR3: TGTGCCAGCAAAAGGTCAGGGGGGATCTCCTACGAGCAGTACTTC. Translation: CASKRSGGISYEQYF.

The chain carries TRBV5-4 and TRBJ2-7; TRBD1 might be the D (5 bases). Per the germline V gene, CDR1 is SGHNT and CDR2 is YYREEE (reference sequence). CDR3 length equals 14 residues. Trimming cost V 0 bases and J 1 base, with 8 bases left between them. The CDR3: CASSLEDTSYEQYF. The CDR3 DNA sequence: TGTGCCAGCAGCTTGGAGGACACTTCCTACGAGCAGTACTTC.

The gene calls are TRBV5-1 and TRBJ2-2; D possibly corresponds to TRBD1 (6 bases). V was clipped by 4 bases and J by 1 base, with 17 bases between them. The CDR3 is 17 residues long. Germline V CDR1 and CDR2: SGHRS, YFSETQ. CDR3 DNA: TGCGCCAGCAGCCTAAGCGCCGGGACACAGAACACCGGGGAGCTGTTTTTT. Translating gives CASSLSAGTQNTGELFF.

J is TRBJ1-6 and V is TRBV6-1, with 9 bases matching TRBD1. With 10 bases clipped from V and 10 bases from J, the junction kept 14 bases outside the gene matches. The CDR3 consists of 15 residues. Germline-derived CDR1 and CDR2 are MNHNS and SASEGT. This chain's CDR3 is CATSPLGQGISPLHF. In DNA form, the CDR3 reads TGTGCCACCTCCCCGCTGGGACAGGGAATCTCACCCCTCCACTTT.

This rearrangement joins TRBV11-2 to TRBJ2-1; possibly TRBD1 for D (6 bases). Germline-derived CDR1 and CDR2 are SGHAT and FQNNGV. This CDR3 is built from 14 residues. V was shortened by 5 bases and J by 9 bases, with 17 bases between the two germline ends. CDR3 residues: CASSLRDARGEQFF. Written as DNA, the CDR3 is TGTGCCAGCAGCCTCCGGGACGCCAGGGGTGAGCAGTTCTTC.